The 24 T cell receptor beta chains listed next were all sequenced from one sample in a study of T cell responses to AZD1222 COVID-19 vaccine. This table comes from immunoSEQ multiplex PCR, and its TCRdb copy is limited to in-frame clones, with some not included. Altogether 140,000 to 150,000 clones are present, 82% being singletons, with the ten largest covering roughly 4.5%. The sequencing used peripheral blood, collected on day 0 of MenACWY control vaccination. These receptor sequences come from an adult in good health.

This clone was observed a few times. The J gene is TRBJ2-3, the V gene TRBV10-3; 7 bases align to TRBD2. After removal of 10 bases from V and 8 bases from J, the junction contained 3 bases not matched to a gene. CDR1 and CDR2 (germline): ENHRY, SYGVKD. This CDR3 has 10 residues. The CDR3 DNA reads as TGTGCCACGGGGGAGGGTACGCAGTATTTT. It translates to CATGEGTQYF.

The rearrangement joins TRBV19 to TRBJ1-2; D not certain. The ends were cut back, 3 bases at V and 8 bases at J, with 13 bases in the middle. Germline-derived CDR1 and CDR2 are LNHDA and SQIVND (reference sequence). The CDR3 consists of 13 residues. The CDR3 protein is CASSIRAEDGYTF. CDR3 nucleotide sequence: TGTGCCAGTAGTATTCGCGCCGAGGACGGCTACACCTTC.

This clone was observed once. V gene TRBV6-5 combines with J gene TRBJ2-1; D is unresolved. The CDR3 has 12 amino acids. V was trimmed by 2 bases and J by 5 bases, leaving 4 bases between them. Germline V gene sequence: CDR1 MNHEY, CDR2 SVGAGI. CDR3: CASSYPNNEQFF. The CDR3 coding sequence is TGTGCCAGCAGTTACCCCAACAATGAGCAGTTCTTC.

This chain connects TRBV6-5 to TRBJ1-4; tentative D call: TRBD1 (6 bases). This CDR3 contains 15 residues. The V gene's germline CDR1 is MNHEY and CDR2 SVGAGI. The germline V and J ends were trimmed by 0 bases and 7 bases, with 12 bases remaining between them. CDR3 coding DNA: TGTGCCAGCAGTTACTCAGGGGGGAACGCTGAAAAACTGTTTTTT. Translation: CASSYSGGNAEKLFF.

The genes are TRBV15 and TRBJ1-1, with 9 bases fitting TRBD1. V was clipped by 5 bases and J by 0 bases; unmatched bases: 4. This CDR3 contains 15 residues. CDR1 is LNHNV, CDR2 YYDKDF, per germline (reference sequence). In DNA, the CDR3 is TGTGCCACCAGCGGGGGACAGGGACTGAACACTGAAGCTTTCTTT. Protein product: CATSGGQGLNTEAFF.

The chain links TRBV11-2 to TRBJ1-1; no clear D. The germline V gene encodes CDR1 SGHAT and CDR2 FQNNGV. Trimming took 5 bases from V and 1 from J, leaving 8 bases between them. The CDR3 sequence is 13 residues long. The CDR3 DNA reads as TGTGCCAGCAGCCCTACATGGAACACTGAAGCTTTCTTT. Protein product: CASSPTWNTEAFF. The whole variable domain, filled in from reference TRBV11-2 and TRBJ1-1, reads EAGVAQSPRYKIIEKRQSVAFWCNPISGHATLYWYQQILGQGPKLLIQFQNNGVVDDSQLPKDRFSAERLKGVDSTLKIQPAKLEDSAVYLCASSPTWNTEAFFGQGTRLTVV.

The V call is TRBV4-2, the J call TRBJ2-2; D is uncertain. V was shortened by 2 bases and J by 4 bases, with 11 bases between the two germline ends. Germline V CDR1 and CDR2: LGHNA, YNFKEQ. This CDR3 comprises 15 residues. CDR3 sequence: CASSQRLMSTGELFF. The CDR3 bases are TGTGCCAGCAGCCAAAGATTGATGAGCACCGGGGAGCTGTTTTTT.

V and J are TRBV4-2 and TRBJ2-2; TRBD1 matches 11 bases. The CDR3 has 16 amino acids. The J segment lost 6 bases and the V segment lost 0 bases, leaving 3 bases of the junction unmatched. The V gene's germline CDR1 is LGHNA and CDR2 YNFKEQ. CDR3 nucleotide sequence: TGTGCCAGCAGCCAAGAGCCGGGACAGGGGGCCGGGGAGCTGTTTTTT. Translation gives CASSQEPGQGAGELFF.

The genes are TRBV2 and TRBJ1-5; a possible D gene is TRBD1 (6 bases). The CDR3 is 15 residues long. Germline V lookup: CDR1 SNHLY, CDR2 FYNNEI. V was clipped by 8 bases and J by 2 bases, with 16 bases between them. CDR3 DNA: TGTGCCAGCGTGGAACAGGGAGTTGGCAATCAGCCCCAGCATTTT. This translates into CASVEQGVGNQPQHF.

This chain uses TRBV7-2 with TRBJ1-5, with D maybe TRBD1 (6 bases). CDR3 length equals 15 residues. V was pared by 1 base and J by 4 bases, with 11 bases between. The V gene's germline CDR1 is SGHTA and CDR2 FQGNSA. DNA of the CDR3: TGTGCCAGCAGCTTAGGAGGGGGTCGGAATCAGCCCCAGCATTTT. Protein sequence: CASSLGGGRNQPQHF.

V is TRBV9 and J is TRBJ1-1; 8 bases map to TRBD1. The CDR3 totals 15 residues. From germline, CDR1 is SGDLS and CDR2 YYNGEE. The trim removed 4 bases at V and 6 bases at J, leaving 11 bases unmatched. The CDR3 DNA is TGTGCCAGCAGCCCCACAGGGGGGCAGGGCGCTGAAGCTTTCTTT. Translation: CASSPTGGQGAEAFF.

Here the CDR3 reads CASSLSTALYGYTF. CDR3 nucleotide sequence: TGTGCCAGCAGCTTAAGCACAGCATTATATGGCTACACCTTC. V gene TRBV7-9 combines with J gene TRBJ1-2; D remains unclear. The V gene lost 2 bases and the J gene lost 5 bases, with 12 bases spanning the gap. Per the germline V gene, CDR1 is SEHNR and CDR2 is FQNEAQ (reference sequence). The CDR3 has 14 amino acids.

V and J are TRBV11-2 and TRBJ2-7; D not resolved. The CDR3 extends over 18 amino acids. Germline V lookup: CDR1 SGHAT, CDR2 FQNNGV. Trimming pared 5 bases from V and 0 bases from J, leaving 23 bases between. The CDR3 spells CASSPPRLHSDNSYEQYF. CDR3 coding DNA: TGTGCCAGCAGCCCCCCCCGGCTACATAGTGACAACTCCTACGAGCAGTACTTC.

The CDR3 spells CASSLDTNNRADTQYF. The CDR3 DNA sequence: TGTGCCAGCAGCCTGGACACTAACAATCGGGCAGATACGCAGTATTTT. The genes are TRBV6-6 and TRBJ2-3, with D maybe TRBD1 (5 bases). V lost 6 bases, J lost 4 bases, and 20 bases lay in between. Germline V gives CDR1 MNHNY, CDR2 SVGAGI (reference sequence). This CDR3 is built from 16 residues.

This chain uses TRBV11-2 with TRBJ2-5; TRBD1 matches at 7 bases. Germline V CDR1 and CDR2: SGHAT, FQNNGV. The CDR3 length is 16 residues. The trim removed 4 bases at V and 5 bases at J, leaving 13 bases unmatched. CDR3 DNA: TGTGCCAGCAGCTCAAAAAACGCCGGGACAGCCGAGACCCAGTACTTC. Translated: CASSSKNAGTAETQYF.

The gene calls are TRBV10-1 and TRBJ1-1, with TRBD1 matching over 7 bases. Germline CDR1 reads WNHNN; CDR2 reads SYGVQD (reference sequence). The V and J ends lost 5 bases and 0 bases, in that order; junction bases with no gene match: 6. The CDR3 consists of 15 residues. CDR3 in amino acids: CASSRDRVMNTEAFF. In DNA form, the CDR3 reads TGCGCCAGCAGTCGAGACAGGGTAATGAACACTGAAGCTTTCTTT.

The V call is TRBV19, the J call TRBJ1-6, with TRBD1 as a possible D gene (6 bases). This CDR3 is 15 amino acids long. Germline CDR1 LNHDA, CDR2 SQIVND (reference sequence). Trimming removed 5 bases from V and 3 bases from J, with 11 bases in between. The CDR3 DNA reads TGTGCCAGTAGTGAAGGACAGAACTATAATTCACCCCTCCACTTT. It translates to CASSEGQNYNSPLHF.

The chain employs TRBV7-6 and TRBJ2-7; 8 bases map to TRBD2. V trimming: 5 bases; J trimming: 2 bases; junction bases outside the gene matches: 8. From germline, CDR1 is SGHVS and CDR2 FNYEAQ. CDR3 length: 15 amino acids. The CDR3 spells CASSPRGGKTYEQYF. CDR3 nucleotide sequence: TGTGCCAGCAGCCCCCGGGGGGGAAAAACCTACGAGCAGTACTTC.

Note on this clone: The same CDR3 arises from other DNA sequences in this sample as well. V is TRBV12-5 and J is TRBJ2-7; TRBD2 matches at 8 bases. The J segment lost 0 bases and the V segment lost 11 bases, leaving 9 bases of the junction unmatched. This CDR3 is built from 14 residues. Per germline, CDR1 LGHNT and CDR2 FRNRAP. The CDR3 DNA is TGTGCTTCCGGGGGGGGGCTTCGCTCCTACGAGCAGTACTTC. Its translation: CASGGGLRSYEQYF.

Only one count was recorded for this clone. The V and J genes are TRBV5-4 and TRBJ1-2, with D hard to call. Deletions cut 3 bases from V and 4 bases from J, with 16 bases between. The CDR3 length is 15 residues. Germline CDR1 SGHNT, CDR2 YYREEE (reference sequence). The CDR3 nucleotides are TGTGCCAGCAGCTCGGAGGCCAGAAACAGCTATGGCTACACCTTC. It translates to CASSSEARNSYGYTF.

This rearrangement joins TRBV7-3 to TRBJ1-1; no clear D. CDR1 SGHTA and CDR2 FQGTGA come from the germline V gene. V dropped 1 base and J dropped 0 bases, with 9 bases sitting between them. This CDR3 has 15 residues. The CDR3 sequence: CASSLNPSMNTEAFF. The CDR3 bases are TGTGCCAGCAGCTTAAATCCTTCTATGAACACTGAAGCTTTCTTT. Based on the CDR3 plus reference TRBV7-3 and TRBJ1-1, the full variable domain is GAGVSQTPSNKVTEKGKYVELRCDPISGHTALYWYRQSLGQGPEFLIYFQGTGAADDSGLPNDRFFAVRPEGSVSTLKIQRTERGDSAVYLCASSLNPSMNTEAFFGQGTRLTVV.

The chain combines TRBV18 with TRBJ2-3; a weak D match, TRBD1 (5 bases). CDR3 length: 15 residues. Germline assignment: CDR1 KGHSH and CDR2 LQKENI. The V and J ends lost 4 bases and 2 bases respectively, with 13 bases between them. CDR3 coding DNA: TGTGCCAGCTCACTCACTCGACAGCTCACAGATACGCAGTATTTT. It encodes CASSLTRQLTDTQYF.

This chain joins TRBV27 and TRBJ2-1; D call uncertain. With 6 bases removed from V and 4 bases from J, the gap between germline ends came to 10 bases. The CDR3 runs to 13 residues. CDR1 is MNHEY, CDR2 SMNVEV, per germline (reference sequence). CDR3 coding DNA: TGTGCCAGCAGCCCGGACCTTTACAATGAGCAGTTCTTC. This encodes CASSPDLYNEQFF.

V usage is TRBV6-5 and J usage is TRBJ1-2; 7 bases agree with TRBD1. The germline V gene has CDR1 MNHEY and CDR2 SVGAGI. This CDR3 has 14 residues. V lost 5 bases and J lost 2; bases outside the gene matches: 5. CDR3 residues: CASSRDSNNYGYTF. The CDR3 nucleotides read TGTGCCAGCAGTCGGGACAGCAACAACTATGGCTACACCTTC.